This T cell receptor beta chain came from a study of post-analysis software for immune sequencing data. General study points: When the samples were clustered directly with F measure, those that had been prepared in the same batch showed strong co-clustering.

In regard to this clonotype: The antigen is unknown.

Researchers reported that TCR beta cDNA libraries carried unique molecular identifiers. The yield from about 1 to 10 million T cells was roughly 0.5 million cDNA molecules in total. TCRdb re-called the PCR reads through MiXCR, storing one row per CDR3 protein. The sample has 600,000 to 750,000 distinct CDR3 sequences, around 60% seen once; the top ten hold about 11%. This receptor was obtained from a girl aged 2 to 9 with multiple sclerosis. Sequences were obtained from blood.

CDR3 protein: CASSQDGDSGYTF. CDR3 nucleotide sequence: TGCGCCAGCAGCCAAGACGGGGACAGCGGCTACACCTTC. V and J are TRBV4-1 and TRBJ1-2, with 7 nucleotides matching TRBD1. The V gene's germline CDR1 is MGHRA and CDR2 YSYEKL. The CDR3 is made up of 13 amino acids. The J segment lost 8 bases and the V segment lost 0 bases, leaving 3 bases of the junction unmatched.